This TCR beta chain was identified during a study of blood T cell repertoires in COVID-19. Study details: Acute and convalescent COVID-19 specimens originated in the United States, Italy and Spain.

Clones were sequenced by immunoSEQ multiplex PCR, and TCRdb holds only the in-frame ones, with some missing. The sample has about 240,000 clones, about nine tenths seen once. Germline V gives CDR1 KGHDR, CDR2 SFDVKD. The CDR3 sequence is 16 residues long. V was trimmed by 6 bases and J by 0 bases, leaving 15 bases between them. The clonotype originates from a man in his 60s who had recovered from COVID-19. The chain has TRBV24-1 and TRBJ2-3; D unresolved. Sequenced sample: peripheral blood. CDR3 bases: TGTGCCACCAGTACCTCGTGGGCGACGAGCACAGATACGCAGTATTTT. Translating it yields CATSTSWATSTDTQYF.